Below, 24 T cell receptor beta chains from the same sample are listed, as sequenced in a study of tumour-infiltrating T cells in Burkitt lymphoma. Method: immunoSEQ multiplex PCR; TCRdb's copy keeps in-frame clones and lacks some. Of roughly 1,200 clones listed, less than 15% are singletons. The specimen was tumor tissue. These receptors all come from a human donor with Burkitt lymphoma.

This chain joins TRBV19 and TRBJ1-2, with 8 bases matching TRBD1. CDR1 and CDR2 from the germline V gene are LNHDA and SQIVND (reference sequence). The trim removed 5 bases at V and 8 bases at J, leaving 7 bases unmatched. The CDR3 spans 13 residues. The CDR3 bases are TGTGCCAGTAGTCCTCAGGGGGCTCGAGGCTACACCTTC. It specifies CASSPQGARGYTF.

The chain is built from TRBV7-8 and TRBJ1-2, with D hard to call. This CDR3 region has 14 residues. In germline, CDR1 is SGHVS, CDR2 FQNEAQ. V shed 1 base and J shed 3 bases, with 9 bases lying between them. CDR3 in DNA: TGTGCCAGCAGCTTAGGAGGGAAGTACTATGGCTACACCTTC. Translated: CASSLGGKYYGYTF.

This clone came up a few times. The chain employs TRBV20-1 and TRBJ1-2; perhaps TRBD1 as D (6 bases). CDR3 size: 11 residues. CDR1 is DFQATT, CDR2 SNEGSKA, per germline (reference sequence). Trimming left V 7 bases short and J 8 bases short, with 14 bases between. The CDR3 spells CSVGGKEGYTF. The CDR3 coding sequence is TGCAGTGTTGGGGGCAAGGAGGGCTACACCTTC.

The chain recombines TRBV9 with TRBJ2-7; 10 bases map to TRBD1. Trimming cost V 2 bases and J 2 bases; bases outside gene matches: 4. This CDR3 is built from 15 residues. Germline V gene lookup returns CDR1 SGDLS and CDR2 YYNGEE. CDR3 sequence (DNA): TGTGCCAGCAGCGTGGACGGACAGGGGGCCTACGAGCAGTACTTC. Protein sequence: CASSVDGQGAYEQYF.

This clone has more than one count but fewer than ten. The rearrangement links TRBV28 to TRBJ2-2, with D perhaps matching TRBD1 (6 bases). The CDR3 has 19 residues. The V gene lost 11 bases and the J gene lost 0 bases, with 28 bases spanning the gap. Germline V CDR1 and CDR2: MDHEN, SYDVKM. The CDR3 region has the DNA TGTGCCGTTTCAACGGGACAAATAGTTAAATTCGCGAACACCGGGGAGCTGTTTTTT. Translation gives CAVSTGQIVKFANTGELFF. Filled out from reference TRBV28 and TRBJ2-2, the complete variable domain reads DVKVTQSSRYLVKRTGEKVFLECVQDMDHENMFWYRQDPGLGLRLIYFSYDVKMKEKGDIPEGYSVSREKKERFSLILESASTNQTSMYLCAVSTGQIVKFANTGELFFGEGSRLTVL.

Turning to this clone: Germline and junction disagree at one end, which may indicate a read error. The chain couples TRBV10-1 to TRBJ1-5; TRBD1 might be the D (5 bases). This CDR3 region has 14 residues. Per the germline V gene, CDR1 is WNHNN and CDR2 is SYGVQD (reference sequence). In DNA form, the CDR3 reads TGCGCCAGCAGTGGCTACGGGGCCAATGAGCCCCAGCATTTT. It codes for CASSGYGANEPQHF.

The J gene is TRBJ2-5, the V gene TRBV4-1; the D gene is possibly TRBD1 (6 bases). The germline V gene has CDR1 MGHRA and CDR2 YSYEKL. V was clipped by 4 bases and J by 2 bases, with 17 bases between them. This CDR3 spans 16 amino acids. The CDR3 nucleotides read TGCGCCAGCAGCCGATTATATGGACAGATACAAGAGACCCAGTACTTC. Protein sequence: CASSRLYGQIQETQYF.

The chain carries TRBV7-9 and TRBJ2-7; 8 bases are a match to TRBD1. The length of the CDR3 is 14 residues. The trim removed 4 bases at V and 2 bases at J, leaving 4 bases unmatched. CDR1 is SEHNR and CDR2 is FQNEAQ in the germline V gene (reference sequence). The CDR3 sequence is CASSWTGNPYEQYV. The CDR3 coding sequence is TGTGCCAGCAGCTGGACAGGGAATCCCTACGAGCAGTACGTC.

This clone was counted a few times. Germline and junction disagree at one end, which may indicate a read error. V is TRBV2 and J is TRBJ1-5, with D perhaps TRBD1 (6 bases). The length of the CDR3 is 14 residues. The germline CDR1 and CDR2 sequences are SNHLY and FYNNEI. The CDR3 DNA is TGTGCCAGCAGTGGCGGGGGGCGCAACCAGCCCCAGCATTTT. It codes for CASSGGGRNQPQHF.

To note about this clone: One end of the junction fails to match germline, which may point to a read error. The CDR3 bases are TGTGCCAGCAGTCTCGGGGGGGAAGCGTGCTTT. It yields the protein CASSLGGEACF. The genes are TRBV6-5 and TRBJ1-1, with D maybe TRBD1 (5 bases). CDR3 length: 11 amino acids. Germline V CDR1 and CDR2: MNHEY, SVGAGI.

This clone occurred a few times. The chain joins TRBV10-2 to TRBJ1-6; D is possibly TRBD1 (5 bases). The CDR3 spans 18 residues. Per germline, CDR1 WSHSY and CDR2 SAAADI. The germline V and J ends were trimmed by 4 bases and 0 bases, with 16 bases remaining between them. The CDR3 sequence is CASSGGGIGSSYNSPLHF. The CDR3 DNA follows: TGCGCCAGCAGTGGTGGGGGAATTGGGAGCTCCTATAATTCACCCCTCCACTTT.

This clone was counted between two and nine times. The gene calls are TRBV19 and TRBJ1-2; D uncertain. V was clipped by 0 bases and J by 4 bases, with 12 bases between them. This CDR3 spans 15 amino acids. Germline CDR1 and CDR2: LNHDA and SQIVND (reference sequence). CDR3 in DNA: TGTGCCAGTAGTATAGACAACCTCCTAGTCTATGGCTACACCTTC. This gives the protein CASSIDNLLVYGYTF.

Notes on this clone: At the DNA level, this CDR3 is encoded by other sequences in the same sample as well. The CDR3 protein is CASSLTDRVNTGELFF. In DNA, the CDR3 is TGTGCCAGCAGCTTAACCGACAGGGTGAACACCGGGGAGCTGTTTTTT. The chain couples TRBV5-4 to TRBJ2-2, with 7 bases identical to TRBD1. The CDR3 loop spans 16 amino acids. Germline V gene data show CDR1 as SGHNT and CDR2 as YYREEE (reference sequence). With 2 bases clipped from V and 1 base from J, the junction kept 5 bases outside the gene matches.

The CDR3: CASRTGGSSYEQYF. The CDR3 DNA follows: TGTGCCAGCAGGACAGGGGGAAGCTCCTACGAGCAGTACTTC. V usage is TRBV28 and J usage is TRBJ2-7, with 9 bases matching TRBD1. CDR1 is MDHEN, CDR2 SYDVKM, per germline. The CDR3 sequence is 14 residues long. Trimming at V came to 6 bases and at J to 0 bases, leaving 3 bases not matched to a gene.

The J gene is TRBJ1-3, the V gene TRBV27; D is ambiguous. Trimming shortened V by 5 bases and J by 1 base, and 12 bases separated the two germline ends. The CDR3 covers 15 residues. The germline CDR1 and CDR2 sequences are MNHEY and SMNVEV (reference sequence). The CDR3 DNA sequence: TGTGCCAGCAGTCCCTACAGCGCGTCTGGAAACACCATATATTTT. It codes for CASSPYSASGNTIYF.

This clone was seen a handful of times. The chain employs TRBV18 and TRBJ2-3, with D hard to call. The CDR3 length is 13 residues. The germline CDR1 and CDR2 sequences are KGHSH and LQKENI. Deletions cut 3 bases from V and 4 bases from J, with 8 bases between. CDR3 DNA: TGTGCCAGCTCACCCCCCATGGCAGATACGCAGTATTTT. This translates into CASSPPMADTQYF.

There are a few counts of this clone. CDR3 sequence: CASTRGLFDTEAFF. CDR3 bases: TGCGCCAGCACCCGGGGGTTATTCGACACTGAAGCTTTCTTT. The gene calls are TRBV5-1 and TRBJ1-1; D is possibly TRBD1 (5 bases). This CDR3 region has 14 residues. V was shortened by 6 bases and J by 3 bases, with 15 bases between the two germline ends. Germline assignment: CDR1 SGHRS and CDR2 YFSETQ.

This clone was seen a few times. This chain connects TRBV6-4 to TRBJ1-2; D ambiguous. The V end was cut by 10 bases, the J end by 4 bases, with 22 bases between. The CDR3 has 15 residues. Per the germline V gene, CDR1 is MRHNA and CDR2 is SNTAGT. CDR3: CANSSESPFLYGYTF. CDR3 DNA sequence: TGTGCCAATTCGTCGGAGAGTCCCTTCCTCTATGGCTACACCTTC.

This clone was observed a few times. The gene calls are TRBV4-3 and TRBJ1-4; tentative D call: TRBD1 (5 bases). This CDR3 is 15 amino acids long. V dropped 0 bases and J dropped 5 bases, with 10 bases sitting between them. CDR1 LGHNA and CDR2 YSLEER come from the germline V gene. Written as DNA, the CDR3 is TGCGCCAGCAGCCAAGAAGGGGTACGGAATGAAAAACTGTTTTTT. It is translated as CASSQEGVRNEKLFF.

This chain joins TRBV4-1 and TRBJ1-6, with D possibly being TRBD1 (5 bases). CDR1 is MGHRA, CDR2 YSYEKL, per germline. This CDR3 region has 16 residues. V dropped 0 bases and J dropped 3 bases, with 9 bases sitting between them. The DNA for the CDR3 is TGCGCCAGCAGCCAAGAGGGGCATTTCTATAATTCACCCCTCCACTTT. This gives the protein CASSQEGHFYNSPLHF.

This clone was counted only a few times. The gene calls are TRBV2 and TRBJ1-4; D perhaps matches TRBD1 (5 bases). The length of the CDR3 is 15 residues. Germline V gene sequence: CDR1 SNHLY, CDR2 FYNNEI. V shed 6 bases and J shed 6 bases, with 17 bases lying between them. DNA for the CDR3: TGTGCCAGCAGGGGGCTTGGCAGGGCTGATGAAAAACTGTTTTTT. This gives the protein CASRGLGRADEKLFF.

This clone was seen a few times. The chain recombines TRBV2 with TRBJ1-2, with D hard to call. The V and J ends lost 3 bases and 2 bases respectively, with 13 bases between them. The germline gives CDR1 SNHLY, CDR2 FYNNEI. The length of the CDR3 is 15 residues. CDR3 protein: CASSDTRQPNYGYTF. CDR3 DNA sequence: TGTGCCAGCAGTGACACTCGGCAACCCAACTATGGCTACACCTTC.

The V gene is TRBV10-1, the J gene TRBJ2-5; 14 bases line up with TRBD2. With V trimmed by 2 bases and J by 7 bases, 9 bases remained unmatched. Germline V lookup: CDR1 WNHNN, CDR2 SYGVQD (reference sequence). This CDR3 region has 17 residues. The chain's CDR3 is CASSEGPGTSGGWTQYF. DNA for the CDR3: TGCGCCAGCAGTGAGGGCCCCGGGACTAGCGGGGGTTGGACCCAGTACTTC.

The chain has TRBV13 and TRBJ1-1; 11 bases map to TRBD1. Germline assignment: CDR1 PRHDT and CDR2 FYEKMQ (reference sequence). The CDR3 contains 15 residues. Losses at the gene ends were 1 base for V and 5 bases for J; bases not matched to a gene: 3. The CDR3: CASSLVGTGGTEAFF. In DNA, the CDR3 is TGTGCCAGCAGCTTAGTTGGGACAGGGGGGACTGAAGCTTTCTTT.